This T cell receptor (beta chain) was documented in a study of metastatic and nonmetastatic thyroid tumors. Study-wide background: Blood and tumor or nodule tissue repertoires from malignant and benign thyroid patients were compared.

CDR1 and CDR2 from the germline V gene are MNHEY and SVGEGT. The CDR3 sequence is 14 residues long. Unmatched junction bases numbered 5, after V lost 5 bases and J lost 3 bases. Study processing details: The distant-metastasis classifier for papillary thyroid cancer was built from CDR3 differences across clinicopathological groups. With MiXCR, TCRdb reprocessed the PCR reads. The V and J calls follow TCRdb's processing rather than the paper's. The sample shows 5,400 or so clones, 33% of them seen only once. On this clone: What it recognizes is unknown.

Broader study findings: Malignant thyroid tumors reportedly exceeded benign nodules significantly in TCR beta diversity, with the difference appearing in blood and tumor.

Until they underwent thyroid surgery, no patient had received any treatment. The chain couples TRBV6-2 or TRBV6-3 to TRBJ2-7; TRBD1 aligns across 9 bases. The sample taken for sequencing was adjacent normal tissue. The clonotype originates from a female donor with papillary thyroid cancer or a benign thyroid nodule (not recorded which). Some clones in this sample may be carry-over from other donors' samples. The CDR3 sequence is CASSLGTGNYEQYF. The CDR3 nucleotides read TGTGCCAGCAGTCTAGGGACAGGGAACTACGAGCAGTACTTC.